A single sample is the source of the 23 T cell receptor beta chains below, sequenced in a study of T cells in Graves' hyperthyroidism and ophthalmopathy. It was RNA transcripts that yielded the amplified TCR beta CDR3 regions. HTBI primers drove first-round RT-PCR of the TCR CDR3. TCRdb analysed the multiplex PCR reads with MiXCR anew, one entry per CDR3 protein. The table lists some 760,000 distinct CDR3 sequences, around 15% of them singletons. What was sequenced was blood. The receptors derive from a woman younger than 35 with Graves' hyperthyroidism.

This clonotype has ten or more counts. CDR3 bases: TGCAGTGCTGACCACCTGACTAGCGGAGCCTCCTACGAGCAGTACTTC. Its translation: CSADHLTSGASYEQYF. The V call is TRBV20-1, the J call TRBJ2-7; TRBD2 aligns across 9 bases. V was clipped by 5 bases and J by 0 bases; unmatched bases: 11. CDR3 length: 16 amino acids. Germline-derived CDR1 and CDR2 are DFQATT and SNEGSKA (reference sequence).

In this sample, this clonotype turned up many times. V is TRBV13 and J is TRBJ1-2; D call uncertain. This CDR3 has 13 residues. The germline V gene encodes CDR1 PRHDT and CDR2 FYEKMQ (reference sequence). The V end was cut by 3 bases, the J end by 7 bases, with 12 bases between. The CDR3 is CASSLTPSGGYTF. The CDR3 DNA reads as TGTGCCAGCAGCTTGACACCTTCTGGTGGCTACACCTTC.

This clonotype was detected many times. The rearrangement joins TRBV6-1 to TRBJ2-7; 14 bases map to TRBD2. CDR3 length equals 17 residues. The germline CDR1 and CDR2 sequences are MNHNS and SASEGT. V gave up 7 bases and J gave up 2 bases; unmatched junction bases: 10. For the CDR3, the DNA is TGTGCCAGCAACCGACTAGCGGGAGGGCCCTGGACCTACGAGCAGTACTTC. This gives the protein CASNRLAGGPWTYEQYF.

This clonotype was seen many times. The rearrangement links TRBV20-1 to TRBJ1-2, with TRBD1 matching 8 bases. In germline, CDR1 is DFQATT, CDR2 SNEGSKA (reference sequence). This CDR3 is 15 amino acids long. V dropped 6 bases and J dropped 3; count of bases not matched to a gene: 12. The CDR3, as DNA: TGCAGTGCCAGCCCCTGGACAGGGACCTACTATGGCTACACCTTC. It yields the protein CSASPWTGTYYGYTF.

The chain uses TRBV15 and TRBJ1-1, with 8 bases aligning to TRBD1. The CDR3 runs 13 residues. CDR1 and CDR2 from the germline V gene are LNHNV and YYDKDF (reference sequence). With V trimmed by 6 bases and J by 3 bases, 3 bases remained unmatched. The CDR3 region has the DNA TGTGCCACCAGGTACAGGGGGGACACTGAAGCTTTCTTT. It is translated as CATRYRGDTEAFF.

This clonotype was detected a few times. This sequence joins TRBV4-1 and TRBJ2-7; TRBD1 matches at 11 bases. The CDR3 sequence is 16 residues long. Germline CDR1 is MGHRA and CDR2 is YSYEKL. The V segment lost 1 base and the J segment 4 bases; nucleotides outside the gene matches: 6. CDR3 amino acids: CASSQGPGQGVYEQYF. The CDR3 bases are TGCGCCAGCAGCCAAGGCCCGGGACAGGGGGTGTACGAGCAGTACTTC.

This clonotype has a count of ten or more. The chain has TRBV27 and TRBJ2-3, with D unclear. The CDR3 has 12 residues. Trimming cost V 6 bases and J 5 bases, with 9 bases left between them. Per germline, CDR1 MNHEY and CDR2 SMNVEV (reference sequence). CDR3 DNA sequence: TGTGCCAGCAGCTCTAGAGGAGATACGCAGTATTTT. Its translation: CASSSRGDTQYF.

This clonotype was seen many times. The rearrangement links TRBV7-2 to TRBJ2-5; 7 nucleotides line up with TRBD2. This CDR3 is 17 amino acids long. Trimming removed 5 bases from V and 4 bases from J; junction bases left unmatched: 16. In germline, CDR1 is SGHTA, CDR2 FQGNSA. DNA for the CDR3: TGTGCCAGCAGCACACGGTTGGCCGGGGAGGGAACAGAGACCCAGTACTTC. Amino acid sequence: CASSTRLAGEGTETQYF.

The chain is built from TRBV10-2 and TRBJ2-6; D not resolved. This CDR3 contains 14 residues. Trimming removed 3 bases from V and 4 bases from J, with 7 bases in between. Looked up from germline, CDR1 is WSHSY and CDR2 is SAAADI. This CDR3 reads CASSDGLGANVLTF. In DNA form, the CDR3 reads TGCGCCAGCAGTGATGGCCTAGGGGCCAACGTCCTGACTTTC.

This clonotype was detected many times. The V call is TRBV6-2 or TRBV6-3, the J call TRBJ2-7; no reliable D call. Germline assignment: CDR1 MNHEY and CDR2 SVGEGT. This CDR3 region has 15 residues. V gave up 2 bases and J gave up 2 bases, with 13 bases separating them. The CDR3 spells CASSYPAGDAYEQYF. The CDR3 bases are TGTGCCAGCAGTTACCCCGCTGGGGATGCCTACGAGCAGTACTTC.

Only a few counts were recorded for this clonotype. This sequence joins TRBV19 and TRBJ1-2; no definite D call. The V and J ends lost 5 bases and 6 bases respectively, with 19 bases between them. Germline values: CDR1 LNHDA, CDR2 SQIVND (reference sequence). This CDR3 region has 15 residues. The CDR3 DNA follows: TGTGCCAGTAGTCCCCCTTTACGGCGGTTCGATGGCTACACCTTC. The encoded protein is CASSPPLRRFDGYTF.

This clonotype was counted ten times or more. This chain connects TRBV11-2 to TRBJ2-5, with TRBD2 as a possible D gene (6 bases). V dropped 1 base and J dropped 4 bases, with 16 bases sitting between them. Germline V gene sequence: CDR1 SGHAT, CDR2 FQNNGV. This CDR3 comprises 16 residues. Written as DNA, the CDR3 is TGTGCCAGCAGCTTAGGGTATTCTAGCGAGCGAGAGACCCAGTACTTC. Translating it yields CASSLGYSSERETQYF.

This clonotype has ten or more counts. The J gene is TRBJ1-4, the V gene TRBV20-1; a weak D match, TRBD1 (5 bases). V dropped 0 bases and J dropped 11 bases, with 16 bases sitting between them. Germline V CDR1 and CDR2: DFQATT, SNEGSKA (reference sequence). This CDR3 region has 14 residues. CDR3 amino acids: CSAREEGRLSKLFF. In DNA, the CDR3 is TGCAGTGCTAGAGAGGAGGGGCGGCTCTCGAAACTGTTTTTT.

In this sample, this clonotype turned up many times. The chain is built from TRBV7-8 and TRBJ2-1; D gene unclear. CDR1 and CDR2 from the germline V gene are SGHVS and FQNEAQ. Trimming took 1 base from V and 3 from J, leaving 10 bases between them. This CDR3 contains 15 residues. This CDR3 is CASSLGRVGYNEQFF. Written as DNA, the CDR3 is TGTGCCAGCAGCTTAGGTAGGGTGGGCTACAATGAGCAGTTCTTC.

This clonotype came up many times. The V and J genes are TRBV30 and TRBJ2-3; D possibly matches TRBD1 or TRBD2 (5 bases each). Germline V lookup: CDR1 GTSNPN, CDR2 SVGIG (reference sequence). The V end was cut by 3 bases, the J end by 6 bases, with 10 bases between. The CDR3 is 12 amino acids. The CDR3 DNA is TGTGCCTGGAGCATCTGGGGGGATACGCAGTATTTT. Its protein product is CAWSIWGDTQYF.

This chain uses TRBV6-2 or TRBV6-3 with TRBJ1-2, with a weak D call TRBD1 (5 bases). The CDR3 loop spans 14 amino acids. Trimming cost V 6 bases and J 5 bases, with 16 bases left between them. Germline V gene data show CDR1 as MNHEY and CDR2 as SVGEGT. DNA for the CDR3: TGTGCCAGCAGAGGGACCGCCACTGATTATGGCTACACCTTC. Translated, it gives CASRGTATDYGYTF.

This clonotype came up many times. V gene TRBV7-2 combines with J gene TRBJ2-6, with 11 bases lining up with TRBD1. Unmatched junction bases numbered 11, after V lost 4 bases and J lost 3 bases. Germline V lookup: CDR1 SGHTA, CDR2 FQGNSA. This CDR3 has 19 residues. CDR3 residues: CASSSPLGQGGVGANVLTF. The CDR3 region has the DNA TGTGCCAGCAGCTCCCCCTTGGGACAGGGGGGGGTTGGGGCCAACGTCCTGACTTTC.

This clonotype was found many times. The chain recombines TRBV2 with TRBJ2-1; D remains unclear. Trimming shortened V by 3 bases and J by 2 bases, and 14 bases separated the two germline ends. Per the germline V gene, CDR1 is SNHLY and CDR2 is FYNNEI. There are 16 residues in the CDR3. CDR3 amino acids: CASSDVGNRAYNEQFF. CDR3 nucleotides: TGTGCCAGCAGTGATGTGGGGAACCGTGCCTACAATGAGCAGTTCTTC.

V is TRBV24-1 and J is TRBJ2-1; 11 bases are shared with TRBD2. Germline V gene sequence: CDR1 KGHDR, CDR2 SFDVKD. The CDR3 sequence is 16 residues long. The ends lost 4 bases at V and 7 bases at J; junction bases unmatched: 8. The CDR3 nucleotides read TGTGCCACCAGTGACCTCGGACTAGCGGGCCCAAATGAGCAGTTCTTC. It codes for CATSDLGLAGPNEQFF.

This clonotype was detected a few times. CDR3: CSASGTSGRSYNEQFF. CDR3 DNA sequence: TGCAGTGCTTCCGGGACTAGCGGACGGTCCTACAATGAGCAGTTCTTC. V gene TRBV20-1 combines with J gene TRBJ2-1; TRBD2 aligns across 11 bases. The J segment lost 1 base and the V segment lost 5 bases, leaving 7 bases of the junction unmatched. The CDR3 extends over 16 amino acids. Per germline, CDR1 DFQATT and CDR2 SNEGSKA (reference sequence).

In this sample, this clonotype turned up many times. The chain employs TRBV13 and TRBJ1-6, with D unresolved. Trimming stripped 1 base from V and 9 bases from J, with 4 bases between. This CDR3 is 12 amino acids long. Germline V gene lookup returns CDR1 PRHDT and CDR2 FYEKMQ (reference sequence). CDR3 residues: CASSLAISPLHF. The CDR3 nucleotides read TGTGCCAGCAGCTTAGCAATTTCACCCCTCCACTTT.

This clonotype was detected only a few times. The chain is built from TRBV7-8 and TRBJ1-5; no clear D gene. Trimming took off 2 bases at V and 7 bases at J, with 9 bases between the two ends. Germline V gene sequence: CDR1 SGHVS, CDR2 FQNEAQ. CDR3 length equals 13 residues. CDR3 protein: CASSLIREQPQHF. The DNA for the CDR3 is TGTGCCAGCAGCTTAATTAGGGAACAGCCCCAGCATTTT.

This clonotype was observed at least ten times. The gene calls are TRBV4-3 and TRBJ2-7; no firm D call. Germline CDR1 reads LGHNA; CDR2 reads YSLEER. Trimming took 0 bases from V and 0 from J, leaving 6 bases between them. There are 14 residues in the CDR3. The CDR3 region is CASSQDPTSYEQYF. The CDR3 DNA follows: TGCGCCAGCAGCCAAGATCCAACCTCCTACGAGCAGTACTTC.